This T cell receptor beta chain was sequenced during a study of response to subunit inactivated influenza vaccine. Study-level results: Only a handful of new T cells, the authors suggested, are recruited with each seasonal influenza vaccination.

Germline V CDR1 and CDR2: SGHRS, YFSETQ. CDR3 length: 13 residues. V gave up 4 bases and J gave up 6 bases, with 11 bases separating them. This clonotype was picked up many times. Its antigen is still unknown. TCRdb itself ran the RT-PCR reads through MiXCR, one entry per CDR3 protein. The sample has over 150,000 distinct CDR3 sequences; about a tenth are singletons. The chain joins TRBV5-1 to TRBJ1-5, with unresolved D. The sample in question was non-naive T cells sorted from PBMCs, obtained about 6 weeks after vaccination. This TCR derives from a man aged 50 or older who received an inactivated influenza vaccine. CDR3 sequence reads: CASSPEGGQPQHF. In nucleotides, the CDR3 is TGCGCCAGCAGCCCTGAGGGTGGTCAGCCCCAGCATTTT.